This note documents a single T cell receptor (beta chain) sequence. The sample comes from a study of blood T cell repertoires in COVID-19. About the research overall: Specimens from acute and convalescent COVID-19 originated in the United States, Italy and Spain. The analysed material was cDNA or gDNA that came from T cells, B-cell-depleted T cells, or PBMCs.

How the authors handled the data: Reference gene primer amplification gave nucleated cell count estimates. Profiling relied on immunoSEQ multiplex PCR, and the TCRdb table lists in-frame clones only, not all of them. V and J calls and clone size come straight from that table; D and trimming were deduced from the DNA. Of about 63,000 clones detected, about 78% appear once; the ten largest clones hold about 47%. Germline V lookup: CDR1 SGHTA, CDR2 FQGNSA. V shed 5 bases and J 10 bases; nucleotides not matched to a gene: 12. CDR3 length equals 15 residues. The source of this sequence is a woman at least 80 years old with acute or convalescent COVID-19. The source material was peripheral blood. V and J are TRBV7-2 and TRBJ2-1, with TRBD2 matching over 9 bases. The CDR3, as DNA: TGTGCCAGCAGCGAACCGGGACTAGCCCCTGGAGAGCAGTTCTTC. Translation gives CASSEPGLAPGEQFF.